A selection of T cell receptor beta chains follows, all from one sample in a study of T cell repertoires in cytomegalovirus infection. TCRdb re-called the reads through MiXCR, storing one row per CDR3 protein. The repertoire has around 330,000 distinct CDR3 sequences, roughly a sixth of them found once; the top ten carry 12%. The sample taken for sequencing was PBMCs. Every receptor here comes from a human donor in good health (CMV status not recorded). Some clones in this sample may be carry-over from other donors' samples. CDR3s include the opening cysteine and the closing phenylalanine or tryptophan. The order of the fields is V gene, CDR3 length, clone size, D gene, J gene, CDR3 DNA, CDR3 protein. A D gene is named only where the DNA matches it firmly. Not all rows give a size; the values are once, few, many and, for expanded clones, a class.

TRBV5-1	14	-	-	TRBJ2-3	TGCGCCAGCAGCTTCGGACAGACCACAGATACGCAGTATTTT	CASSFGQTTDTQYF
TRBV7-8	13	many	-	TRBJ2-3	TGTGCCAGCAAGCTTCTAGCGACAGATACGCAGTATTTT	CASKLLATDTQYF
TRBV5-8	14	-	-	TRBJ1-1	TGCGCCAGCAGCGTCCGACTTGGGAACACTGAAGCTTTCTTT	CASSVRLGNTEAFF
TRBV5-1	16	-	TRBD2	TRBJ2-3	TGCGCCAGCAGCCCGTATAGCGGGGGGGCCTCAGATACGCAGTATTTT	CASSPYSGGASDTQYF
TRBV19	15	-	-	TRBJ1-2	TGTGCCAGTAACACGGCGACATTGAACGTCGGTGGCTACACCTTC	CASNTATLNVGGYTF
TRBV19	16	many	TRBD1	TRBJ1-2	TGTGCCAGTAGCCCTCACCTGACAGGGGGGTCCTATGGCTACACCTTC	CASSPHLTGGSYGYTF
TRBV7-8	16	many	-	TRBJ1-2	TGTGCCAGCAGCTTAGTGCCATGGGACTCTAACTATGGCTACACCTTC	CASSLVPWDSNYGYTF
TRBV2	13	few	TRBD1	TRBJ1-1	TGTGCCAGCAGGGAGACAGGGCGGACTGAAGCTTTCTTT	CASRETGRTEAFF
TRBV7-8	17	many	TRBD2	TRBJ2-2	TGTGCCAGCAGCTTATGGAGCGGGGGGACGAACACCGGGGAGCTGTTTTTT	CASSLWSGGTNTGELFF
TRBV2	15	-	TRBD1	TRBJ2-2	TGTGCCAGCAGTCCGACAGGGTTGGGCTCCGGGGAGCTGTTTTTT	CASSPTGLGSGELFF
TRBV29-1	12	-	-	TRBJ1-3	TGCAGCGTTCATCAGGGCGGAAACACCATATATTTT	CSVHQGGNTIYF
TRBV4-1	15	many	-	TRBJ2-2	TGCGCCAGCAGCCAACCTACAGGGCCCACCGGGGAGCTGTTTTTT	CASSQPTGPTGELFF
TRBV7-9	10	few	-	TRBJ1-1	TGTGCCAGCAGGGTAGAAGAAGCTTTCTTT	CASRVEEAFF
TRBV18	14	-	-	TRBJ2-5	TGTGCCAGCTCACCACCCTCTAGTTCAGAGACCCAGTACTTC	CASSPPSSSETQYF
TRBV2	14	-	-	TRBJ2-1	TGTGCCAGCAGTGCCCACACCAGGGGCACTGAGCAGTTCTTC	CASSAHTRGTEQFF
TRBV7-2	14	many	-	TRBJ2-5	TGTGCCAGCAGCTTAGTAACATTCCAAGAGACCCAGTACTTC	CASSLVTFQETQYF
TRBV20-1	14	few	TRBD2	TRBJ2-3	TGCAGTGCTAGCCGGGGGGGGGACACAGATACGCAGTATTTT	CSASRGGDTDTQYF
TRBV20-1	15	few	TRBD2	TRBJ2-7	TGCAGTGCCCTAATGGGGGGGTCGAGTAGATACGAGCAGTACTTC	CSALMGGSSRYEQYF
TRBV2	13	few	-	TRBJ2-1	TGTGCCAGCTGGGAGGACGTGGGATTGGAGCAGTTCTTC	CASWEDVGLEQFF
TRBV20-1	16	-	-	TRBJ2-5	TGCAGTGCTAGAGATCCTACCCGGACAATCTTGGAGACCCAGTACTTC	CSARDPTRTILETQYF